This T cell receptor (beta chain) was documented in a study of cytomegalovirus exposure and HLA in healthy donors. Study-level findings and limits: Analysis was performed later, and it showed HLA-associated TCR beta chains to be more clonally expanded than equally common others. The study designated 150 or so TCR beta chains cytomegalovirus-associated. HLA alleles were associated with roughly 15,000 TCR beta sequences in a later analysis at 0.05 false discovery rate.

CDR3 size: 15 residues. From germline, CDR1 is ENHRY and CDR2 SYGVKD. V dropped 3 bases and J dropped 6; count of bases not matched to a gene: 8. Notes on this clone: What it binds is not known.

The study ran its PCR with 60 Vbeta and 13 Jbeta primers. Sequencing used immunoSEQ multiplex PCR; TCRdb keeps in-frame clones, though not all of them. The sample shows roughly 230,000 clones, 80% to 90% of them seen only once. The sequence derives from a girl aged 2-9 years in good health and CMV-seronegative. This chain joins TRBV10-3 and TRBJ1-2; 9 bases match TRBD1. Sequencing input: PBMCs. The CDR3: CAISEDRGGFDGYTF. The CDR3 DNA sequence: TGTGCCATCAGTGAAGACAGGGGGGGCTTCGATGGCTACACCTTC.